The 18 T cell receptor beta chains in this list originate from one sample, sequenced in a study of T cells in Graves' hyperthyroidism and ophthalmopathy. RNA transcripts provided the source from which TCR beta CDR3 regions were amplified. The HTBI primer set was used in a first-round RT-PCR of the TCR CDR3. Each CDR3 protein is one row after TCRdb ran MiXCR on the multiplex PCR reads. The table lists a few hundred thousand distinct CDR3 sequences, around 15% of them singletons, with roughly 3.4% in the top ten. Sequencing input: blood. The receptors come from a middle-aged woman with Graves' ophthalmopathy.

A few counts support this clonotype. CDR3 DNA: TGTGCCAGCACTCATTCGACCGTAGGGACCCAGTACTTC. It specifies CASTHSTVGTQYF. This chain links TRBV7-9 with TRBJ2-5; D gene uncertain. Germline V lookup: CDR1 SEHNR, CDR2 FQNEAQ (reference sequence). This CDR3 has 13 amino acids. V lost 7 bases to trimming and J lost 7 bases, with 16 bases between them.

This clonotype was seen at least ten times. The chain recombines TRBV6-1 with TRBJ2-2, with TRBD1 matching 10 bases. V shed 6 bases, J shed 6 bases, and the junction held 10 bases outside the gene matches. Per the germline V gene, CDR1 is MNHNS and CDR2 is SASEGT. The CDR3 totals 16 residues. In DNA, the CDR3 is TGTGCCAGCAGCGACGGGGGACAGGGGAGATCCGGGGAGCTGTTTTTT. Translated, it gives CASSDGGQGRSGELFF.

Details on this clonotype: A much larger clone differs by one base, so this may be a read error. This chain uses TRBV29-1 with TRBJ2-3, with 15 bases that match TRBD2. Germline CDR1 is SQVTM and CDR2 is ANQGSEA. Trimming at V came to 7 bases and at J to 4 bases, leaving 6 bases not matched to a gene. The CDR3 covers 15 residues. CDR3 amino acids: CSAWTSGRAADTQYF. The DNA for the CDR3 is TGCAGCGCTTGGACTAGCGGGAGGGCAGCAGATACGCAGTATTTT.

This clonotype was found a few times. The CDR3 bases are TGCAGTGCTAGAGGATGGGGCAGGACGTTTAGCAATCAGCCCCAGCATTTT. As protein: CSARGWGRTFSNQPQHF. The chain couples TRBV20-1 to TRBJ1-5, with a tentative D call TRBD1 (5 bases). Trimming stripped 1 base from V and 0 bases from J, with 16 bases between. The germline CDR1 and CDR2 sequences are DFQATT and SNEGSKA (reference sequence). This CDR3 region has 17 residues.

In this sample, this clonotype turned up a few times. This sequence joins TRBV6-1 and TRBJ2-1; 11 bases are a match to TRBD2. Germline assignment: CDR1 MNHNS and CDR2 SASEGT. Germline trimming cut 4 bases from V and 5 bases from J; bases unmatched to any gene: 4. CDR3 length: 15 amino acids. This CDR3 reads CASSAGLAANNEQFF. As DNA, the CDR3 is TGTGCCAGCAGTGCGGGACTAGCGGCAAACAATGAGCAGTTCTTC.

On this clonotype: The junction shows a germline mismatch at one end, possibly a read error. V is TRBV5-1 and J is TRBJ2-2, with 11 positions matching TRBD2. Germline values: CDR1 SGHRS, CDR2 YFSETQ. The CDR3 is 20 residues long. CDR3 sequence (DNA): TGTGCCAGCAGCTTGGTATGGCGTCTAGCGGGGGGAGAAAACACCGGGGAGCTGTTTTTT. This sequence encodes CASSLVWRLAGGENTGELFF.

This chain connects TRBV5-1 to TRBJ2-7, with D maybe TRBD1 (6 bases). The CDR3 runs 14 residues. Germline values: CDR1 SGHRS, CDR2 YFSETQ. The germline V and J ends were trimmed by 4 bases and 5 bases, with 16 bases remaining between them. This CDR3 is CASSVEGVGNEQYF. The CDR3 bases are TGCGCCAGCAGCGTCGAGGGGGTTGGTAACGAGCAGTACTTC.

The sample holds a few counts of this clonotype. The chain joins TRBV7-2 to TRBJ2-5; no firm D call. The CDR3 spans 14 residues. The germline CDR1 and CDR2 sequences are SGHTA and FQGNSA. Trimming cost V 3 bases and J 1 base, with 9 bases left between them. CDR3 coding DNA: TGTGCCAGCAGCTTCGTCCACGGCCAAGAGACCCAGTACTTC. Protein sequence: CASSFVHGQETQYF.

This clonotype was counted many times. The chain couples TRBV27 to TRBJ2-1, with a possible D match to TRBD2 (5 bases). CDR3 length: 17 residues. Germline V lookup: CDR1 MNHEY, CDR2 SMNVEV (reference sequence). Trimming left V 4 bases short and J 8 bases short, with 24 bases between. CDR3 amino acids: CASSSLPWSGLHDEQFF. The CDR3 coding sequence is TGTGCCAGCAGTTCCCTCCCCTGGAGCGGCCTCCACGATGAGCAGTTCTTC.

At least ten counts were recorded for this clonotype. This chain joins TRBV28 and TRBJ2-7, with a possible D match to TRBD1 (6 bases). Germline V gene data show CDR1 as MDHEN and CDR2 as SYDVKM. V lost 6 bases and J 4 bases, leaving 13 bases between the germline ends. The CDR3 covers 13 residues. The CDR3 DNA sequence: TGTGCCAGCAGAGATCTACAGGGTTACGAGCAGTACTTC. Its protein product is CASRDLQGYEQYF.

The chain combines TRBV7-9 with TRBJ2-5, with TRBD1 as a possible D gene (6 bases). With 6 bases removed from V and 4 bases from J, the gap between germline ends came to 15 bases. CDR3 length: 14 residues. Germline V gives CDR1 SEHNR, CDR2 FQNEAQ (reference sequence). CDR3 nucleotide sequence: TGTGCCAGCAGTTCACAGGGTTGGGGAGAGACCCAGTACTTC. Amino acid sequence: CASSSQGWGETQYF.

The CDR3 DNA follows: TGTGCCAGCAACGGGGCCAGGGCTGCACAAGATACGCAGTATTTT. This codes for CASNGARAAQDTQYF. The chain links TRBV28 to TRBJ2-3; either TRBD1 or TRBD2 may supply D (5 bases each). The CDR3 has 15 residues. Between the trimmed V and J ends, which lost 7 bases and 5 bases, there was a span of 19 bases. Germline-derived CDR1 and CDR2 are MDHEN and SYDVKM. The variable domain in full, completed from reference TRBV28 and TRBJ2-3, reads DVKVTQSSRYLVKRTGEKVFLECVQDMDHENMFWYRQDPGLGLRLIYFSYDVKMKEKGDIPEGYSVSREKKERFSLILESASTNQTSMYLCASNGARAAQDTQYFGPGTRLTVL.

The chain employs TRBV4-1 and TRBJ2-3; 9 nucleotides align to TRBD1. The CDR3 has 16 amino acids. J lost 4 bases, V lost 0 bases, and 5 bases had no gene match. Germline CDR1 is MGHRA and CDR2 is YSYEKL. For the CDR3, the DNA is TGCGCCAGCAGCCAAGACGGTCGGACAGGGGCAGATACGCAGTATTTT. Translation: CASSQDGRTGADTQYF.

This clonotype was found a few times. The chain links TRBV4-1 to TRBJ1-1, with D perhaps TRBD1 (5 bases). In germline, CDR1 is MGHRA, CDR2 YSYEKL. Trimming removed 3 bases at V and 5 bases at J, with 22 bases between. The CDR3 extends over 17 amino acids. This CDR3 reads CASSQAPSTAGRTEAFF. The CDR3 DNA sequence: TGCGCCAGCAGCCAGGCACCATCGACAGCGGGTCGGACTGAAGCTTTCTTT.

At least ten counts were recorded for this clonotype. The chain carries TRBV6-5 and TRBJ1-5; D is perhaps TRBD1 (6 bases). The length of the CDR3 is 16 residues. Germline CDR1 reads MNHEY; CDR2 reads SVGAGI. The V end lost 2 bases, the J end lost 0 bases, and 11 bases lay between the germline ends. The CDR3 DNA follows: TGTGCCAGCAGTTACGGGGCAGGGGATAGCAATCAGCCCCAGCATTTT. Residues: CASSYGAGDSNQPQHF.

In this sample, this clonotype turned up many times. The V gene is TRBV7-3, the J gene TRBJ2-3, with D tentatively TRBD2 (6 bases). This CDR3 region has 15 residues. Germline CDR1 reads SGHTA; CDR2 reads FQGTGA. The germline V and J ends were trimmed by 5 bases and 0 bases, with 12 bases remaining between them. CDR3 DNA sequence: TGTGCCAGCAGCCTGGACTATGCTAGCACAGATACGCAGTATTTT. Translating gives CASSLDYASTDTQYF.

In this sample, this clonotype turned up many times. The gene calls are TRBV27 and TRBJ2-2; D possibly uses TRBD1 or TRBD2 (5 bases each). V gave up 2 bases and J gave up 4 bases, with 11 bases separating them. Germline-derived CDR1 and CDR2 are MNHEY and SMNVEV (reference sequence). CDR3 size: 15 residues. The CDR3 bases are TGTGCCAGCAGTTTAGGGGGTGGGGTCACCGGGGAGCTGTTTTTT. It translates to CASSLGGGVTGELFF.

This clonotype has a count of ten or more. This rearrangement joins TRBV12-3 or TRBV12-4 to TRBJ2-1, with 7 bases fitting TRBD1. Trimming cost V 5 bases and J 8 bases; bases outside gene matches: 12. This CDR3 contains 15 residues. This CDR3 is CASSATRQGLDEQFF. CDR3 nucleotide sequence: TGTGCCAGCAGTGCAACGCGACAGGGTTTGGATGAGCAGTTCTTC.